This TCR beta chain was sequenced in a study of cytomegalovirus exposure and HLA in healthy donors. The CDR3 length is 15 residues. Germline V gene data show CDR1 as GTSNPN and CDR2 as SVGIG (reference sequence). J was trimmed by 4 bases and V by 7 bases; bases with no gene match: 10. PCR amplification relied on 60 Vbeta primers (plus 13 Jbeta primers). Produced via immunoSEQ multiplex PCR; TCRdb's table is partial and in-frame only. The table lists about 40,000 clones, around half of them singletons, with around an eighth in the top ten. Worth noting for this clone: Its antigen is currently unknown.

Study-level results: Common viral pathogens seemed to be connected with several of the most significant clusters, according to a later analysis. A missense variant in DCLRE1C was later tied to TCR beta V- and J-gene trimming.

This chain connects TRBV30 to TRBJ2-7; 13 bases line up with TRBD2. This TCR was sampled from a human donor in good health. The sample consisted of PBMCs. The CDR3 region has the DNA TGTGCCTCTAAACTAGCGGGAGGGCCTAGGTACGAGCAGTACTTC. Amino acid sequence: CASKLAGGPRYEQYF. Filled out from reference TRBV30 and TRBJ2-7, the complete variable domain reads SQTIHQWPATLVQPVGSPLSLECTVEGTSNPNLYWYRQAAGRGLQLLFYSVGIGQISSEVPQNLSASRPQDRQFILSSKKLLLSDSGFYLCASKLAGGPRYEQYFGPGTRLTVT.